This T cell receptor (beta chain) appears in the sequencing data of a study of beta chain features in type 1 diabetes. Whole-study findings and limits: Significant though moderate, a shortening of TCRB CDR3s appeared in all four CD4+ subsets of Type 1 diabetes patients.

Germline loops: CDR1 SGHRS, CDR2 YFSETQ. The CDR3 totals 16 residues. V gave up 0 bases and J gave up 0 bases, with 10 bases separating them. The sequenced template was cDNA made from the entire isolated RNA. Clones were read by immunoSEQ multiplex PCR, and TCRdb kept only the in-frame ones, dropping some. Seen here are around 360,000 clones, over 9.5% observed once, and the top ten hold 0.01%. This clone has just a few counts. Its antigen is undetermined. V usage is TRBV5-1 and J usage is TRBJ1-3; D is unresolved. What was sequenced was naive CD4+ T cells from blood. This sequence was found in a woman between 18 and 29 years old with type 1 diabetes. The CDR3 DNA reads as TGCGCCAGCAGCTTGGACAGTTCTGACTCTGGAAACACCATATATTTT. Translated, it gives CASSLDSSDSGNTIYF.